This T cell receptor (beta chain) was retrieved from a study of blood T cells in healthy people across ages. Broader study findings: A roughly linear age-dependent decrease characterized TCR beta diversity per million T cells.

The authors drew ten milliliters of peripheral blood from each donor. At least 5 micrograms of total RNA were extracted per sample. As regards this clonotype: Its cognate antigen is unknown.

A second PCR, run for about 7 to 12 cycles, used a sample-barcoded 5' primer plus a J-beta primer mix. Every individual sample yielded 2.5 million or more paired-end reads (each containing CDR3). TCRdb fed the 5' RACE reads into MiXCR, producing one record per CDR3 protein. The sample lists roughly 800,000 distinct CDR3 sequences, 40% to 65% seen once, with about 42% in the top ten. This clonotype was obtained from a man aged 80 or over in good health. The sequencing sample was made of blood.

CDR3 DNA: TGTGCCATCAGTGAGTCCCTGCAGGGCTACACCTTC. It yields the protein CAISESLQGYTF. The chain uses TRBV10-3 and TRBJ1-2, with D unclear. This CDR3 has 12 amino acids. Trimming removed 0 bases from V and 8 bases from J, with 7 bases in between. CDR1 is ENHRY and CDR2 is SYGVKD in the germline V gene.